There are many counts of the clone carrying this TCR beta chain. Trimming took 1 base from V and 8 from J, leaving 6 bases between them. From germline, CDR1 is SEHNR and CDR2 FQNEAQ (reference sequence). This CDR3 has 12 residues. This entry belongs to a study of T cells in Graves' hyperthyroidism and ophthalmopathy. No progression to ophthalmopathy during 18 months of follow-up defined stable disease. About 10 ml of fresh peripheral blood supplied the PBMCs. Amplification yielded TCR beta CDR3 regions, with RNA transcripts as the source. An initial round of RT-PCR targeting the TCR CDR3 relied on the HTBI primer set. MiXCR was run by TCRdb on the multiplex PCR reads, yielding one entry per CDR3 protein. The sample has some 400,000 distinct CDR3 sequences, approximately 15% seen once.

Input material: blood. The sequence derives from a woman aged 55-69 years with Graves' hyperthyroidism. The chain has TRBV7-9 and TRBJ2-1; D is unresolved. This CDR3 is CASSLGDHEQFF. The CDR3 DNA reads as TGTGCCAGCAGCTTAGGAGACCATGAGCAGTTCTTC.